The T cell receptor (beta chain) under discussion was sequenced for a study of blood T cells in healthy people across ages. This clonotype was seen at least ten times. Germline values: CDR1 SEHNR, CDR2 FQNEAQ (reference sequence). The V and J ends lost 6 bases and 5 bases, in that order; junction bases with no gene match: 8. The CDR3 has 15 amino acids. A second PCR of about 6 to 11 cycles used a sample-barcoded 5' primer and a J-beta primer mix. TCRdb independently ran MiXCR on the 5' RACE reads; one entry per CDR3 protein. Of around 650,000 distinct CDR3 sequences in the sample, approximately 40% were seen once.

This sequence joins TRBV7-9 and TRBJ2-2; 8 positions match TRBD2. The source is an older man in good health. Material for sequencing was blood. CDR3 loop: CASRRQRELTGELFF. For the CDR3, the DNA is TGTGCCAGCAGACGTCAGCGGGAGTTGACCGGGGAGCTGTTTTTT. The full variable domain, rest sourced from reference TRBV7-9 and TRBJ2-2, is DTGVSQNPRHKITKRGQNVTFRCDPISEHNRLYWYRQTLGQGPEFLTYFQNEAQLEKSRLLSDRFSAERPKGSFSTLEIQRTEQGDSAMYLCASRRQRELTGELFFGEGSRLTVL.